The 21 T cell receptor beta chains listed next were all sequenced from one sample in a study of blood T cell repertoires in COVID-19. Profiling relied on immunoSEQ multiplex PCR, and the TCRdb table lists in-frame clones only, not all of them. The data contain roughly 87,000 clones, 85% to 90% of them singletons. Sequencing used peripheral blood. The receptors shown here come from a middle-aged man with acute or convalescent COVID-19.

The CDR3 sequence is CASTPPRQQNTEAFF. For the CDR3, the DNA is TGTGCCAGTACCCCCCCCCGACAGCAGAACACTGAAGCTTTCTTT. The chain joins TRBV19 to TRBJ1-1, with D perhaps TRBD1 (5 bases). V lost 7 bases, J lost 1 base, and 16 bases lay in between. This CDR3 has 15 amino acids. Germline CDR1 and CDR2: LNHDA and SQIVND (reference sequence).

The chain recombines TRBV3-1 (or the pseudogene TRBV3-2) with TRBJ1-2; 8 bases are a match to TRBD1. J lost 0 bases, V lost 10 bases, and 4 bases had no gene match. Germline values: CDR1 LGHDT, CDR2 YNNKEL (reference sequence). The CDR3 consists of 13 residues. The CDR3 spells CATQGQANYGYTF. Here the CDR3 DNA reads TGTGCCACCCAGGGACAGGCTAACTATGGCTACACCTTC.

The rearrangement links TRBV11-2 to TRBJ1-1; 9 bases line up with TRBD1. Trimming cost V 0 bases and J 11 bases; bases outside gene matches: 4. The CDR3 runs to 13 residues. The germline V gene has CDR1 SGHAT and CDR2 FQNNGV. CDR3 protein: CASSLDRDREAFF. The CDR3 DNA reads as TGTGCCAGCAGCTTAGATCGGGACAGGGAGGCTTTCTTT.

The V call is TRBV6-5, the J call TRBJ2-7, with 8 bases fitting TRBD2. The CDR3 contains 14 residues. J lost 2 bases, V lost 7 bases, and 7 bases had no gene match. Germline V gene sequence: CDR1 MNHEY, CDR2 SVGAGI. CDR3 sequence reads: CASTSPGRAYEQYF. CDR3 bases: TGTGCCAGCACCTCACCCGGGAGGGCCTACGAGCAGTACTTC.

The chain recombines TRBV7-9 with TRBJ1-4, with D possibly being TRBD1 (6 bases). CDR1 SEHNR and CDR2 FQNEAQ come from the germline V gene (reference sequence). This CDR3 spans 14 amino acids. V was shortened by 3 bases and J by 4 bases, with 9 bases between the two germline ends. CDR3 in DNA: TGTGCCAGCAGCTTGACAGGTTTTAATGAAAAACTGTTTTTT. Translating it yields CASSLTGFNEKLFF.

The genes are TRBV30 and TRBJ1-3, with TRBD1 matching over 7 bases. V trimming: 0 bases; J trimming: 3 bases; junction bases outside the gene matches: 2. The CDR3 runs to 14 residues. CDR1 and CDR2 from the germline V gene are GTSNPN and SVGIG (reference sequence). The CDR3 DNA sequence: TGTGCCTGGAGTGTAGACAGGGTTGGAAACACCATATATTTT. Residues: CAWSVDRVGNTIYF. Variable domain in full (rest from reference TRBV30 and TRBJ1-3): SQTIHQWPATLVQPVGSPLSLECTVEGTSNPNLYWYRQAAGRGLQLLFYSVGIGQISSEVPQNLSASRPQDRQFILSSKKLLLSDSGFYLCAWSVDRVGNTIYFGEGSWLTVV.

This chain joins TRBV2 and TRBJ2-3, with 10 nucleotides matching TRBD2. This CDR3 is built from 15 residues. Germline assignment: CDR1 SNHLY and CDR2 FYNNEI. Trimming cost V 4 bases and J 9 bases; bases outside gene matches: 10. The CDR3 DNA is TGTGCCAGCAGTGTCCAGGGTAGCGGGAGGTCCACGCAGTATTTT. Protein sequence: CASSVQGSGRSTQYF.

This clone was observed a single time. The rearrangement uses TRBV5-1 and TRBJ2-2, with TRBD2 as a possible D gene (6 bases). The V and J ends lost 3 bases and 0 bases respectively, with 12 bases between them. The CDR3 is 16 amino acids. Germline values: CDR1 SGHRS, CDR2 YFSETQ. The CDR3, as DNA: TGCGCCAGCAGCTCGATACGGGAGTCGAACACCGGGGAGCTGTTTTTT. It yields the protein CASSSIRESNTGELFF.

CDR3 amino acids: CASSVAGSTGEQYF. The CDR3 DNA is TGTGCCAGCAGCGTAGCGGGGAGCACCGGCGAGCAGTACTTC. This chain links TRBV6-5 with TRBJ2-7; 8 nucleotides align to TRBD2. There are 14 residues in the CDR3. Germline V gene lookup returns CDR1 MNHEY and CDR2 SVGAGI. The trim removed 6 bases at V and 6 bases at J, leaving 10 bases unmatched.

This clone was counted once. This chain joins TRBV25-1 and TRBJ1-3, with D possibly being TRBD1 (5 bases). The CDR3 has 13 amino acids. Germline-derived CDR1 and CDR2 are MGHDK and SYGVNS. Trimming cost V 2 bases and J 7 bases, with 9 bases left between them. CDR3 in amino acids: CASSEQGLNTIYF. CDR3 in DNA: TGTGCCAGCAGTGAACAGGGTCTTAACACCATATATTTT.

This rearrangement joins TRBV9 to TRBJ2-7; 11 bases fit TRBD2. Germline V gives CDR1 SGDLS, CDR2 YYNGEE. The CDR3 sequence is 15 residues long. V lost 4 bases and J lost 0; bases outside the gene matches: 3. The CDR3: CASSRTSGSSYEQYF. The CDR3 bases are TGTGCCAGCAGCCGCACTAGCGGGAGCTCCTACGAGCAGTACTTC.

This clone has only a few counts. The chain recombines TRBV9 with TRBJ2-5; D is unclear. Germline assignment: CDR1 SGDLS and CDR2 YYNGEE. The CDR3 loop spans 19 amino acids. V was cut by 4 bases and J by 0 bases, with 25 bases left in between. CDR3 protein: CASSPEPLGSHPYQETQYF. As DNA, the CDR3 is TGTGCCAGCAGCCCGGAGCCCCTTGGCAGCCACCCCTACCAAGAGACCCAGTACTTC.

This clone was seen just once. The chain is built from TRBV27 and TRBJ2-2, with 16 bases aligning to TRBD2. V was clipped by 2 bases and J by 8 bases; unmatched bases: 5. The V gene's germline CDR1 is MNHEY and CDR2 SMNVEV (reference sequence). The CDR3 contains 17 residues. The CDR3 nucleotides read TGTGCCAGCAGTTTAGCGGGACTAGCGGGGGGGCGAGGGGAGCTGTTTTTT. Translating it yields CASSLAGLAGGRGELFF.

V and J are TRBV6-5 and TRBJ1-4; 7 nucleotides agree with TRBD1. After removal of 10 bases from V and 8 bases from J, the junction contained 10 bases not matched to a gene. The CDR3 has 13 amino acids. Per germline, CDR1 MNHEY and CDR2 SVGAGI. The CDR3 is CATRGDNGEKLFF. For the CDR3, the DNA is TGTGCCACCAGGGGGGACAATGGGGAAAAACTGTTTTTT.

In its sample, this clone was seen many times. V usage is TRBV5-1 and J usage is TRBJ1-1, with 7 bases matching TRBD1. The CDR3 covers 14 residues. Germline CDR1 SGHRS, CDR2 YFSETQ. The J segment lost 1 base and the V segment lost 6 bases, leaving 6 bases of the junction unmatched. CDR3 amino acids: CASTYGTENTEAFF. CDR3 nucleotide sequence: TGCGCCAGCACCTACGGGACAGAGAACACTGAAGCTTTCTTT.

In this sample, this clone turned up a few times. CDR3 sequence (DNA): TGTGCCAGCAGCACCCTGGGCAGTGAAGCTTTCTTT. Translation: CASSTLGSEAFF. This chain connects TRBV3-1 (or the pseudogene TRBV3-2) to TRBJ1-1; D is unresolved. This CDR3 has 12 residues. Trimming pared 5 bases from V and 7 bases from J, leaving 11 bases between. Germline V lookup: CDR1 LGHDT, CDR2 YNNKEL (reference sequence).

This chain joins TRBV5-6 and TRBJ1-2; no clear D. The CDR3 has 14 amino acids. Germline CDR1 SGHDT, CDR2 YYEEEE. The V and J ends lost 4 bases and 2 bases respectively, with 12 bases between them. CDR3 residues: CASSPFTENYGYTF. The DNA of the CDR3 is TGTGCCAGCAGCCCATTCACAGAAAACTATGGCTACACCTTC.

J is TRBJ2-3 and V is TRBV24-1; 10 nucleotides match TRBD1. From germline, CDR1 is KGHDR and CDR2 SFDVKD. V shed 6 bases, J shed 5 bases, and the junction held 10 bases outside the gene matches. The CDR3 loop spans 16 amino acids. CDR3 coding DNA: TGTGCCACCAGTCATAAACCGGGACAGGGGAAAGATACGCAGTATTTT. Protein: CATSHKPGQGKDTQYF.

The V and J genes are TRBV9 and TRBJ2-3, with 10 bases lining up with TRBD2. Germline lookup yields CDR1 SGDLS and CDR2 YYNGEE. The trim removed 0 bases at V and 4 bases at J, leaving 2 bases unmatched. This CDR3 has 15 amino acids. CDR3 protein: CASSVERGGADTQYF. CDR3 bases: TGTGCCAGCAGCGTAGAGCGGGGGGGCGCAGATACGCAGTATTTT. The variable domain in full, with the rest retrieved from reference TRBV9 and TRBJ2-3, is DSGVTQTPKHLITATGQRVTLRCSPRSGDLSVYWYQQSLDQGLQFLIQYYNGEERAKGNILERFSAQQFPDLHSELNLSSLELGDSALYFCASSVERGGADTQYFGPGTRLTVL.

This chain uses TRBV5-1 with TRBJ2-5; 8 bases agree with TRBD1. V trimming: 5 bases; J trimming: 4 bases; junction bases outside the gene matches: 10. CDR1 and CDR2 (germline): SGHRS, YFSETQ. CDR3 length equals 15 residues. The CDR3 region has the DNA TGCGCCAGCAGTCCCCAGGGGGCGATGGGAGAGACCCAGTACTTC. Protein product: CASSPQGAMGETQYF.

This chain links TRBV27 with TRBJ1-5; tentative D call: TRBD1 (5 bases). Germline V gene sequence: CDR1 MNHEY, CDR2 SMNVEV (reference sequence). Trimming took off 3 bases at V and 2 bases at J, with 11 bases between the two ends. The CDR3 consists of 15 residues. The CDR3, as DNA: TGTGCCAGCAGTTTTCAGGGTGTAGGCAATCAGCCCCAGCATTTT. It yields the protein CASSFQGVGNQPQHF.